This is a list of T cell receptor beta chains from one sample in a study of cytomegalovirus exposure and HLA in healthy donors. Generated by immunoSEQ multiplex PCR, the TCRdb table keeps only in-frame clones and is missing some. The sample shows 150,000 to 200,000 clones, around 80% of them seen only once. The sample was PBMCs. Source of these receptors: a woman in her forties or fifties in good health and CMV-seronegative. Both conserved end residues are part of each CDR3. A D gene is named only where the DNA matches it firmly. The size field is filled for only some rows; it gives once, few, many or a size class.

V	J	size	D	CDR3	DNA
TRBV7-2	TRBJ2-7	.	.	CASSLQGPEQYF	TGTGCCAGCAGTCTACAGGGTCCCGAGCAGTACTTC
TRBV9	TRBJ2-7	.	.	CASSVDQAAYEQYF	TGTGCCAGCAGCGTAGATCAGGCCGCCTACGAGCAGTACTTC
TRBV6-1	TRBJ1-1	.	.	CASSVGGAGNTEAFF	TGTGCCAGCAGTGTTGGGGGGGCGGGGAACACTGAAGCTTTCTTT
TRBV6-1	TRBJ1-1	.	.	CASTDYTEAFF	TGTGCCAGCACAGACTACACTGAAGCTTTCTTT
TRBV16	TRBJ1-2	.	.	CASISQLPGNYGYTF	TGTGCCAGCATCAGCCAGCTCCCAGGGAACTATGGCTACACCTTC
TRBV7-2	TRBJ1-2	.	.	CASSRDRMADYGYTF	TGTGCCAGCAGCCGTGACCGAATGGCGGACTATGGCTACACCTTC
TRBV6-1	TRBJ1-6	few	TRBD1	CASRSPTGLNSPLHF	TGTGCCAGCAGGTCCCCGACAGGGCTTAATTCACCCCTCCACTTT
TRBV6-1	TRBJ2-1	.	.	CASSGREIFNEQFF	TGTGCCAGCAGTGGCCGTGAGATATTCAATGAGCAGTTCTTC
TRBV10-3	TRBJ2-3	.	TRBD2	CAISDGTSADTQYF	TGTGCCATCAGTGACGGGACTAGTGCTGATACGCAGTATTTT
TRBV10-2	TRBJ1-1	.	TRBD1	CASSVQGARTEAFF	TGCGCCAGCAGTGTACAGGGGGCGAGAACTGAAGCTTTCTTT
TRBV5-1	TRBJ2-1	few	.	CASSLSSGETYNEQFF	TGCGCCAGCAGCTTGTCATCCGGGGAAACCTACAATGAGCAGTTCTTC
TRBV5-1	TRBJ1-1	.	.	CASSLEKGREAFF	TGCGCCAGCAGCTTGGAAAAGGGGCGCGAAGCTTTCTTT
TRBV9	TRBJ2-1	.	TRBD2	CASSKQGAGGRNEQFF	TGTGCCAGCAGCAAACAGGGAGCGGGGGGGCGCAATGAGCAGTTCTTC
TRBV2	TRBJ1-5	.	.	CASTSRYSNQPQHF	TGTGCCAGCACCTCCCGTTATAGCAATCAGCCCCAGCATTTT
TRBV27	TRBJ1-5	.	TRBD1	CASSSLKGTGESQPQHF	TGTGCCAGCAGTTCGCTCAAAGGGACAGGGGAGAGTCAGCCCCAGCATTTT
TRBV18	TRBJ1-4	.	.	CASSRQGTTNEKLFF	TGTGCCAGCTCACGCCAGGGGACAACTAATGAAAAACTGTTTTTT
TRBV28	TRBJ2-2	.	.	CASVGTMRTGELFF	TGTGCCAGCGTAGGGACAATGAGAACCGGGGAGCTGTTTTTT
TRBV18	TRBJ1-1	.	.	CASSRTGGNTEAFF	TGTGCCAGCTCACGAACCGGGGGGAACACTGAAGCTTTCTTT
TRBV28	TRBJ2-1	.	.	CASSPAIVTGEQFF	TGTGCCAGCAGCCCGGCCATAGTGACCGGGGAGCAGTTCTTC
TRBV15	TRBJ1-4	.	.	CATSRLTGPGEKLFF	TGTGCCACCAGCAGACTCACAGGGCCTGGAGAAAAACTGTTTTTT
TRBV9	TRBJ2-5	.	TRBD2	CASSVRSGNVQETQYF	TGTGCCAGCAGCGTACGGAGCGGGAATGTCCAAGAGACCCAGTACTTC
TRBV5-1	TRBJ1-3	once	.	CASSSLGATGIDSGNTIYF	TGCGCCAGCAGCTCATTAGGCGCGACCGGGATCGACTCTGGAAACACCATATATTTT
TRBV14	TRBJ1-1	.	TRBD1	CASSQEGQGASWNTEAFF	TGTGCCAGCAGCCAAGAGGGACAGGGGGCATCATGGAACACTGAAGCTTTCTTT
TRBV14	TRBJ2-7	.	TRBD1	CASSQNRGRVDHEQYF	TGTGCCAGCAGCCAGAACAGGGGGCGCGTGGACCACGAGCAGTACTTC
TRBV7-9	TRBJ2-7	.	TRBD1	CASRYRDSSYEQYF	TGTGCCAGCAGGTACCGGGACAGTTCCTACGAGCAGTACTTC